A single sample is the source of the 28 T cell receptor beta chains below, sequenced in a study of shared T cell receptors in the human thymus. Measured with immunoSEQ multiplex PCR; TCRdb has only the in-frame clones, and not every one. Of a few hundred thousand clones listed, approximately 95% were seen once; the top ten hold roughly 0.02%. Sequencing input: thymocytes. The receptors derive from a human donor.

The chain employs TRBV20-1 and TRBJ2-1, with D uncertain. The CDR3 length is 11 residues. The V end was cut by 0 bases, the J end by 9 bases, with 6 bases between. Germline V gene lookup returns CDR1 DFQATT and CDR2 SNEGSKA (reference sequence). The CDR3 nucleotides read TGCAGTGCTAGAGATCGGTGTGAGCAGTTCTTC. Protein: CSARDRCEQFF.

V and J are TRBV27 and TRBJ1-2; 10 bases fit TRBD1. J lost 5 bases, V lost 6 bases, and 9 bases had no gene match. This CDR3 region has 15 residues. CDR1 and CDR2 from the germline V gene are MNHEY and SMNVEV (reference sequence). The CDR3 region is CASRGCGTGEYGYTF. The CDR3 DNA sequence: TGTGCCAGCAGAGGTTGCGGGACAGGGGAATATGGCTACACCTTC.

J is TRBJ2-7 and V is TRBV2; 10 bases map to TRBD1. This CDR3 spans 17 amino acids. Germline CDR1 reads SNHLY; CDR2 reads FYNNEI. The ends lost 0 bases at V and 2 bases at J; junction bases unmatched: 7. DNA for the CDR3: TGTGCCAGCAGTGAAGCGCTTCGGGGGACAGGGGCCTACGAGCAGTACTTC. Translated, it gives CASSEALRGTGAYEQYF.

This chain links TRBV14 with TRBJ2-1; D gene uncertain. Germline assignment: CDR1 SGHDN and CDR2 FVKESK. Trimming left V 0 bases short and J 5 bases short, with 8 bases between. The CDR3 contains 14 residues. The CDR3 DNA reads as TGTGCCAGCAGCCAAGATCGGAGAAACAATGAGCAGTTCTTC. It codes for CASSQDRRNNEQFF.

This sequence joins TRBV6-1 and TRBJ2-1; 10 nucleotides align to TRBD2. Looked up from germline, CDR1 is MNHNS and CDR2 is SASEGT. The ends lost 2 bases at V and 4 bases at J; junction bases unmatched: 2. The CDR3 totals 15 residues. In DNA, the CDR3 is TGTGCCAGCAGTGAACTAGCGGGAGAATACAATGAGCAGTTCTTC. This sequence encodes CASSELAGEYNEQFF.

The chain is built from TRBV19 and TRBJ2-4, with D possibly being TRBD1 (6 bases). Trimming stripped 6 bases from V and 0 bases from J, with 24 bases between. The CDR3 length is 19 residues. Germline CDR1 and CDR2: LNHDA and SQIVND (reference sequence). CDR3 region: CASSPAAGARAIAKNIQYF. The CDR3 nucleotides read TGTGCCAGTAGCCCTGCGGCAGGGGCCCGAGCAATAGCCAAAAACATTCAGTACTTC.

V usage is TRBV27 and J usage is TRBJ2-7; D is ambiguous. The germline CDR1 and CDR2 sequences are MNHEY and SMNVEV (reference sequence). This CDR3 comprises 14 residues. V was shortened by 3 bases and J by 0 bases, with 9 bases between the two germline ends. The CDR3 loop is CASSLGSPSYEQYF. DNA of the CDR3: TGTGCCAGCAGTTTGGGCAGCCCCTCCTACGAGCAGTACTTC.

The chain couples TRBV5-6 to TRBJ2-3; the match to TRBD2 covers 12 bases. CDR3 size: 17 residues. With 5 bases clipped from V and 4 bases from J, the junction kept 11 bases outside the gene matches. Germline assignment: CDR1 SGHDT and CDR2 YYEEEE. Written as DNA, the CDR3 is TGTGCCAGCAGTTTTGTCAGAACTAGCGGGAGGCCAGATACGCAGTATTTT. Translation gives CASSFVRTSGRPDTQYF.

The V and J genes are TRBV6-4 and TRBJ2-1, with D perhaps TRBD2 (7 bases). The CDR3 loop spans 17 amino acids. Trimming left V 8 bases short and J 0 bases short, with 20 bases between. Per the germline V gene, CDR1 is MRHNA and CDR2 is SNTAGT. CDR3 sequence reads: CASARGASVPSYNEQFF. CDR3 DNA: TGTGCCAGCGCCCGGGGGGCTAGCGTCCCCTCCTACAATGAGCAGTTCTTC.

The chain uses TRBV5-8 and TRBJ2-1; TRBD2 matches at 7 bases. The V segment lost 1 base and the J segment 8 bases; nucleotides outside the gene matches: 15. This CDR3 comprises 17 residues. Per the germline V gene, CDR1 is SGHTS and CDR2 is YDEGEE. The DNA for the CDR3 is TGTGCCAGCAGCTTGCCGCGAGCGGGGACGACTGGGGATGAGCAGTTCTTC. This sequence encodes CASSLPRAGTTGDEQFF.

The V call is TRBV6-6, the J call TRBJ2-5; 8 bases line up with TRBD1. CDR1 and CDR2 (germline): MNHNY, SVGAGI (reference sequence). The CDR3 spans 14 residues. Losses at the gene ends were 6 bases for V and 4 bases for J; bases not matched to a gene: 7. CDR3 region: CASSPRGRPETQYF. The CDR3 coding sequence is TGTGCCAGCAGCCCCAGGGGGCGTCCAGAGACCCAGTACTTC.

The V gene is TRBV19, the J gene TRBJ1-5; weak D call: TRBD1 (5 bases). The germline CDR1 and CDR2 sequences are LNHDA and SQIVND (reference sequence). The CDR3 runs to 16 residues. Trimming removed 4 bases from V and 5 bases from J, with 18 bases in between. CDR3 region: CASSKTGLGNYQPQHF. The CDR3 nucleotides are TGTGCCAGTAGTAAAACAGGTCTGGGGAACTATCAGCCCCAGCATTTT.

The chain employs TRBV15 and TRBJ2-7; possible D gene TRBD2, 6 bases. Per the germline V gene, CDR1 is LNHNV and CDR2 is YYDKDF (reference sequence). CDR3 length: 19 residues. The germline V and J ends were trimmed by 2 bases and 3 bases, with 26 bases remaining between them. As DNA, the CDR3 is TGTGCCACCAGCAGACCCCACGGGTTGTTCGGGATGCGGGGCTACGAGCAGTACTTC. Its protein product is CATSRPHGLFGMRGYEQYF.

V usage is TRBV25-1 and J usage is TRBJ1-2, with D perhaps matching TRBD1 (6 bases). There are 15 residues in the CDR3. V lost 2 bases, J lost 2 bases, and 12 bases lay in between. Germline CDR1 reads MGHDK; CDR2 reads SYGVNS. The CDR3 region has the DNA TGTGCCAGCAGTGAAAAAGGGGGGACAAACTATGGCTACACCTTC. As protein: CASSEKGGTNYGYTF.

J is TRBJ2-4 and V is TRBV7-8, with D perhaps TRBD2 (5 bases). V shed 1 base and J shed 1 base, with 5 bases lying between them. This CDR3 region has 14 residues. Per germline, CDR1 SGHVS and CDR2 FQNEAQ. Here the CDR3 reads CASSLGGAKNIQYF. CDR3 coding DNA: TGTGCCAGCAGCTTAGGAGGGGCCAAAAACATTCAGTACTTC.

V gene TRBV5-1 combines with J gene TRBJ2-4; 10 nucleotides agree with TRBD2. The V gene's germline CDR1 is SGHRS and CDR2 YFSETQ. The CDR3 runs to 20 residues. Trimming cost V 1 base and J 1 base; bases outside gene matches: 14. The CDR3 spells CASSLNRASGSIWAKNIQYF. CDR3 coding DNA: TGCGCCAGCAGCTTGAACCGAGCTAGCGGGAGTATATGGGCCAAAAACATTCAGTACTTC.

This rearrangement joins TRBV28 to TRBJ2-1, with TRBD2 as a possible D gene (5 bases). The CDR3 sequence is 12 residues long. The V gene's germline CDR1 is MDHEN and CDR2 SYDVKM. The V and J ends lost 7 bases and 2 bases respectively, with 6 bases between them. The CDR3 coding sequence is TGTGCCAGCACCGGGGCCTACAATGAGCAGTTCTTC. Its protein is CASTGAYNEQFF.

A few counts support this clone. The chain uses TRBV11-3 and TRBJ2-4, with D perhaps given as TRBD1 or TRBD2 (5 bases each). Trimming took off 1 base at V and 8 bases at J, with 12 bases between the two ends. Germline V gene lookup returns CDR1 SGHNT and CDR2 YENEEA. The CDR3 is made up of 14 amino acids. CDR3 bases: TGTGCCAGCAGCTTAGGGGACGGGCGGGACATTCAGTACTTC. Its translation is CASSLGDGRDIQYF. Full variable domain (outside the CDR3, taken from reference TRBV11-3 and TRBJ2-4): EAGVVQSPRYKIIEKKQPVAFWCNPISGHNTLYWYLQNLGQGPELLIRYENEEAVDDSQLPKDRFSAERLKGVDSTLKIQPAELGDSAVYLCASSLGDGRDIQYFGAGTRLSVL.

V and J are TRBV29-1 and TRBJ1-4, with TRBD1 as a possible D gene (5 bases). The length of the CDR3 is 14 residues. With 6 bases removed from V and 8 bases from J, the gap between germline ends came to 19 bases. The germline CDR1 and CDR2 sequences are SQVTM and ANQGSEA. CDR3: CSVSWGGTEEKLFF. CDR3 nucleotides: TGCAGCGTCTCCTGGGGAGGGACCGAAGAAAAACTGTTTTTT.

This rearrangement joins TRBV6-1 to TRBJ2-7, with TRBD2 identical over 12 bases. CDR1 and CDR2 (germline): MNHNS, SASEGT. The CDR3 is 14 amino acids. V lost 6 bases and J lost 3; bases outside the gene matches: 3. CDR3 in DNA: TGTGCCAGCAGAGCACTAGCGGGAGGCTACGAGCAGTACTTC. Translation gives CASRALAGGYEQYF.

This clone was seen only once. The rearrangement uses TRBV5-8 and TRBJ2-5, with 10 bases identical to TRBD2. CDR3 length: 15 amino acids. V lost 3 bases, J lost 1 base, and 3 bases stayed unmatched. Germline CDR1 is SGHTS and CDR2 is YDEGEE. This CDR3 is CASSSRLAGQETQYF. Written as DNA, the CDR3 is TGTGCCAGCAGCTCCCGACTAGCGGGCCAAGAGACCCAGTACTTC.

V usage is TRBV14 and J usage is TRBJ2-7; possibly TRBD1 for D (6 bases). Germline V gene lookup returns CDR1 SGHDN and CDR2 FVKESK. V lost 1 base to trimming and J lost 0 bases, with 25 bases between them. CDR3 length: 20 amino acids. The DNA of the CDR3 is TGTGCCAGCAGCCAAGTTGACGACAGGACGAGGGGGAGAGACTCCTACGAGCAGTACTTC. Protein: CASSQVDDRTRGRDSYEQYF. Together with reference TRBV14 and TRBJ2-7, the CDR3 gives the full variable domain: EAGVTQFPSHSVIEKGQTVTLRCDPISGHDNLYWYRRVMGKEIKFLLHFVKESKQDESGMPNNRFLAERTGGTYSTLKVQPAELEDSGVYFCASSQVDDRTRGRDSYEQYFGPGTRLTVT.

The chain is built from TRBV2 and TRBJ1-2, with TRBD1 matching 12 bases. Germline assignment: CDR1 SNHLY and CDR2 FYNNEI. The length of the CDR3 is 15 residues. Unmatched junction bases numbered 2, after V lost 5 bases and J lost 1 base. CDR3 sequence reads: CASSRDRGRNYGYTF. In nucleotides, the CDR3 is TGTGCCAGCAGTCGGGACAGGGGGCGTAACTATGGCTACACCTTC.

The sample holds a few counts of this clone. The chain has TRBV19 and TRBJ1-1, with a weak D call TRBD1 (5 bases). Trimming stripped 2 bases from V and 3 bases from J, with 13 bases between. The CDR3 is 15 amino acids. Germline assignment: CDR1 LNHDA and CDR2 SQIVND (reference sequence). CDR3 region: CASSISGAGDTEAFF. The CDR3 DNA reads as TGTGCCAGTAGTATATCCGGGGCCGGGGACACTGAAGCTTTCTTT.

This chain uses TRBV10-1 with TRBJ2-5; 9 bases map to TRBD1. V gave up 3 bases and J gave up 0 bases; unmatched junction bases: 14. This CDR3 is 19 amino acids long. CDR1 is WNHNN and CDR2 is SYGVQD in the germline V gene (reference sequence). The CDR3 loop reads CASSDTYRGRDPYQETQYF. The CDR3 DNA reads TGCGCCAGCAGTGACACCTACAGGGGGCGAGACCCGTACCAAGAGACCCAGTACTTC.

V usage is TRBV27 and J usage is TRBJ1-6, with 8 positions matching TRBD1. The V segment lost 5 bases and the J segment 5 bases; nucleotides outside the gene matches: 5. The germline V gene has CDR1 MNHEY and CDR2 SMNVEV (reference sequence). CDR3 length equals 15 residues. The CDR3, as DNA: TGTGCCAGCAGTCCCAGGACAGGGAATAATTCACCCCTCCACTTT. Encoded protein: CASSPRTGNNSPLHF.

The chain combines TRBV13 with TRBJ2-3; D assignment may be TRBD1 or TRBD2 (5 bases each). The CDR3 totals 11 residues. The V and J ends lost 5 bases and 14 bases respectively, with 14 bases between them. Germline values: CDR1 PRHDT, CDR2 FYEKMQ (reference sequence). CDR3 sequence reads: CASSIRDRRYF. The CDR3 DNA reads as TGTGCCAGCAGCATCCGGGACCGCCGGTATTTT.

The rearrangement joins TRBV7-9 to TRBJ1-1, with TRBD1 as a possible D gene (5 bases). CDR3 length: 12 residues. V lost 2 bases and J 8 bases, leaving 9 bases between the germline ends. Germline CDR1 is SEHNR and CDR2 is FQNEAQ (reference sequence). The CDR3 bases are TGTGCCAGCAGCTTACAGGGCCCCGAAGCTTTCTTT. Its protein is CASSLQGPEAFF.